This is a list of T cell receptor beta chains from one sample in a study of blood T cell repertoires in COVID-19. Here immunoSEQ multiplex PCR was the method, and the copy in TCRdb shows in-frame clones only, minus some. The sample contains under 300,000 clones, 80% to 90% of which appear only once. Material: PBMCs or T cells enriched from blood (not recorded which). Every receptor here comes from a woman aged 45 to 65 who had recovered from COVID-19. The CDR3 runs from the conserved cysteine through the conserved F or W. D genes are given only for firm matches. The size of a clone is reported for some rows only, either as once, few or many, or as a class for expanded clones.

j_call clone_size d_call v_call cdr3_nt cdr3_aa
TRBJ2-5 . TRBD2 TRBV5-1 TGCGCCAGCAGCTTGTTCCTAGCGGGAGAAGAGACCCAGTACTTC CASSLFLAGEETQYF
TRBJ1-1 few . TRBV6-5 TGTGCCAGCAGTTACGGTCAGTGGGGGGGGAACACTGAAGCTTTCTTT CASSYGQWGGNTEAFF
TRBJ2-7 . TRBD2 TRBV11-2 TGTGCCAGCAGCTTAGGGTCCGCTAGCGGGACTTCCGAGCAGTACTTC CASSLGSASGTSEQYF
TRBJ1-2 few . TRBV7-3 TGTGCCAGCAGCCTGGAACCCGGGGAGGGCTACACCTTC CASSLEPGEGYTF
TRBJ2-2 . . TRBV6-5 TGTGCCAGCAGTCCCGGACAGCACTTCGGGGAGCTGTTTTTT CASSPGQHFGELFF
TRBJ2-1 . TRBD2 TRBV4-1 TGCGCCAGCAGCCAAGGACTAGCGGGAGTCTACAATGAGCAGTTCTTC CASSQGLAGVYNEQFF
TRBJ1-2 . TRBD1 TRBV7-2 TGTGCCAGCAGCCCACGACAGGGTTCGTATGGCTACACCTTC CASSPRQGSYGYTF
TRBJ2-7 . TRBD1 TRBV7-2 TGTGCCAGCAGCTTAAGTGGGGACAGGGGGAAGGTGCAGTACTTC CASSLSGDRGKVQYF
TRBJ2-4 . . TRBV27 TGTGCCAGCAGTTTGAGAGGGACCAAAAACATTCAGTACTTC CASSLRGTKNIQYF
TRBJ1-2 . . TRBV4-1 TGCGCCAGCAGCCAAGATGAAGCGGGCCGGGTCTATGGCTACACCTTC CASSQDEAGRVYGYTF
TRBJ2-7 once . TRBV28 TGTGCCAGCAGTAGCACGGGACACATGAGCTCCTACGAGCAGTACTTC CASSSTGHMSSYEQYF
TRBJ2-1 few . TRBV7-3 TGTGCCAGCAGCTTAGGGGGCGATGAGCAGTTCTTC CASSLGGDEQFF
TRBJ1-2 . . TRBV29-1 TGCAGCGCCGCCGTGCGGGGGGAAAGAGATGGCTACACCTTC CSAAVRGERDGYTF
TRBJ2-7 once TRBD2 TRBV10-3 TGTGCCATCAGGGGACTAGCGGGATCGAGTGAGCAGTACTTC CAIRGLAGSSEQYF
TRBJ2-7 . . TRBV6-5 TGTGCCAGCAGTTACTCTCGGAACAGCCCCTACGAGCAGTACTTC CASSYSRNSPYEQYF
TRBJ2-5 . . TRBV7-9 TGTGCCAGCAGCTTAAAGGAGGGCCCGGGCGGGACCCAGTACTTC CASSLKEGPGGTQYF
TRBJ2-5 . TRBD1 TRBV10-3 TGTGCCATCAGTCCAGAGGGACAGGCCCTCGAGACCCAGTACTTC CAISPEGQALETQYF
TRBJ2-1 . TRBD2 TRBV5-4 TGTGCCAGCAGTTCACCTGGGACTAGCGAACACAATGAGCAGTTCTTC CASSSPGTSEHNEQFF
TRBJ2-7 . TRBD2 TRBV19 TGTGCCAGTAGTTCCGGGGAGGGCTCCGAGCAGTACTTC CASSSGEGSEQYF
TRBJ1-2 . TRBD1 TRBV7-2 TGTGCCAGCAGCCCCCCAGGGGGCCTCGGAGGCTACACCTTC CASSPPGGLGGYTF
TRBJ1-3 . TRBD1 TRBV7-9 TGTGCCAGCAGCCGACAGGGTGTTGGAAACACCATATATTTT CASSRQGVGNTIYF
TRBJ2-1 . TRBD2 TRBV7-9 TGTGCCAGCAGCCCGATAGACCCAACAGCGGGAGGGCCAGGGGGTGAGCAGTTCTTC CASSPIDPTAGGPGGEQFF
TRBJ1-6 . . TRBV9 TGTGCCAGCAGCGTAGAGAAACAGGGCGGTTCACCCCTCCACTTT CASSVEKQGGSPLHF
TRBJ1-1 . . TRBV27 TGTGCCAGCAGTTTGACTGGAGGTCCCGACACTGAAGCTTTCTTT CASSLTGGPDTEAFF
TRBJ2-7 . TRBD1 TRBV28 TGTGCCAGCAGAGCCAGGGGGTACCGGGACCAAGCCTACGAGCAGTACTTC CASRARGYRDQAYEQYF
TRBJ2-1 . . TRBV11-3 TGTGCCAGCAGCTTAGAAGGTAGCGGAGTGATCGATATCTACAATGAGCAGTTCTTC CASSLEGSGVIDIYNEQFF
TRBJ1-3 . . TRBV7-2 TGTGCCAGCAGCCCCGGGGGAGGGGTTGGAAACACCATATATTTT CASSPGGGVGNTIYF
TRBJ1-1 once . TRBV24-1 TGTGCCGCCTCGACGGGTAGGACTGAAGCTTTCTTT CAASTGRTEAFF
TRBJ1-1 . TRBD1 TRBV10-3 TGTGCCATTCGGTCATCCGGGACAGGAGGTACCACTGAAGCTTTCTTT CAIRSSGTGGTTEAFF
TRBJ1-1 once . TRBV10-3 TGTGCCATCAGTGAGTATCAGGGTGGTGAAGCTTTCTTT CAISEYQGGEAFF
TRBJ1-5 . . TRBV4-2 TGTGCCAGCAGCCAAGATCTGGCCAGCAATCAGCCCCAGCATTTT CASSQDLASNQPQHF
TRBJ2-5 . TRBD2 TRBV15 TGTGCCACCAGCAGAGATGGGACTAGCGGGGAGACCCAGTACTTC CATSRDGTSGETQYF
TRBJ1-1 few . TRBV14 TGTGCCAGCAGCCTAAACGTGGCACAGCCAGCTTTCTTT CASSLNVAQPAFF
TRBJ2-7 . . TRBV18 TGTGCCAGCTCACAGGGGGGAGGGATCTACGAGCAGTACTTC CASSQGGGIYEQYF
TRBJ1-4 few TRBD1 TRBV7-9 TGTGCCAGCAGCTCGACAGGGGCTGAAAAACTGTTTTTT CASSSTGAEKLFF
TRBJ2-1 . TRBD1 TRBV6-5 TGTGCCAGCAGTTACGCCGGGACAGGGATGGGTGAGCAGTTCTTC CASSYAGTGMGEQFF
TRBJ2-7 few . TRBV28 TGTGCCAGCAGTTTATGGGACAGTTCCTCCTACGAGCAGTACTTC CASSLWDSSSYEQYF
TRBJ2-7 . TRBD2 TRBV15 TGTGCCACCAGCGCCGGACTAGCGGGAGCCTACGAGCAGTACTTC CATSAGLAGAYEQYF
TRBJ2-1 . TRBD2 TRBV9 TGTGCCAGCAGACTTATAGCGGGTGAAATCAATGAGCAGTTCTTC CASRLIAGEINEQFF
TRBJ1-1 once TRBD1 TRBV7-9 TGTGCCAGCAGCATACGACAGGGACTCAACACTGAAGCTTTCTTT CASSIRQGLNTEAFF
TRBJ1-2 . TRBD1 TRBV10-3 TGTGCCATCAGTGCCTCGGACAGGGGGCTCCTAGGAGACTATGGCTACACCTTC CAISASDRGLLGDYGYTF
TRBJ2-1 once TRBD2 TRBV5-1 TGCGCCAGCAGCAATGGACTAGCGGGCTCGAATGAGCAGTTCTTC CASSNGLAGSNEQFF
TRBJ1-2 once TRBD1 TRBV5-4 TGTGCCAGCAGCTCCGGGACAGGGATTACTGGCTACACCTTC CASSSGTGITGYTF
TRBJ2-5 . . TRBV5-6 TGTGCCAGCAGCTTGGTCACAGGGCTGGGAGAGACCCAGTACTTC CASSLVTGLGETQYF
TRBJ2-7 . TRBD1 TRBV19 TGTGCCAGTAGTAGGACAGGGGTAGCCTACGAGCAGTACTTC CASSRTGVAYEQYF
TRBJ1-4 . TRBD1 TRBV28 TGTGCCAGCAGTGCCTTTACCGGGACAGCAAATGAAAAACTGTTTTTT CASSAFTGTANEKLFF
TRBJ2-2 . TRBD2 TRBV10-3 TGTGCCATTAAGGGCGGGAGTGGAGCCGGGGAGCTGTTTTTT CAIKGGSGAGELFF
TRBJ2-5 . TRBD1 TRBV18 TGTGCCAGCTCGGATACCGGGACAGCTTCAGAGACCCAGTACTTC CASSDTGTASETQYF
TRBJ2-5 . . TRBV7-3 TGTGCCAGCAGCTTAACGTCCCCGGGAGAGACCCAGTACTTC CASSLTSPGETQYF
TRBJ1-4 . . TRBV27 TGTGCCAGCAGTCCCTGGACACCTCTCCCTGGGACTAATGAAAAACTGTTTTTT CASSPWTPLPGTNEKLFF
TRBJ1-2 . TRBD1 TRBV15 TGTGCCACCAGCCGTGGACAGGGCTATGGCTACACCTTC CATSRGQGYGYTF